These 5 T cell receptor beta chains originate from one sample sequenced in a study of breast tumors, draining lymph nodes, adjacent tissues. Breast cancer patients provided tissue from their axillary draining lymph nodes. MiXCR was run by TCRdb on the multiplex PCR reads, yielding one entry per CDR3 protein. The sample lists about 270,000 distinct CDR3 sequences; about 33% were seen once. The material sequenced was axillary lymph node tissue. The receptors were sampled from a female donor with breast cancer. Some clones in this sample may be carry-over from other donors' samples.

This clonotype was picked up a small number of times. Being one base from a much bigger clone, this may be a read error. This chain uses TRBV7-6 with TRBJ2-7; 8 bases map to TRBD2. Per germline, CDR1 SGHVS and CDR2 FNYEAQ. The CDR3 runs to 14 residues. J was trimmed by 6 bases and V by 8 bases; bases with no gene match: 12. The CDR3 region is CASGRARGVGEQYF. In nucleotides, the CDR3 is TGTGCCAGCGGCCGCGCGCGGGGGGTCGGCGAGCAGTACTTC.

This clonotype came up many times. CDR3 protein: CASSSIQGTYEQYF. In DNA, the CDR3 is TGTGCCAGCAGCTCGATCCAGGGGACCTACGAGCAGTACTTC. This chain uses TRBV7-6 with TRBJ2-7, with TRBD1 as a possible D gene (6 bases). This CDR3 contains 14 residues. The V end lost 4 bases, the J end lost 2 bases, and 12 bases lay between the germline ends. CDR1 and CDR2 (germline): SGHVS, FNYEAQ.

This sequence joins TRBV27 and TRBJ2-3, with TRBD2 as a possible D gene (6 bases). Per germline, CDR1 MNHEY and CDR2 SMNVEV (reference sequence). Trimming stripped 10 bases from V and 4 bases from J, with 21 bases between. The length of the CDR3 is 15 residues. CDR3 sequence (DNA): TGTGCCAAACACGACAGACGGGGGTCCCCAGATACGCAGTATTTT. This sequence encodes CAKHDRRGSPDTQYF.

This clonotype was seen ten or more times. J is TRBJ2-2 and V is TRBV19; either TRBD1 or TRBD2 may supply D (5 bases each). Germline CDR1 and CDR2: LNHDA and SQIVND (reference sequence). Trimming shortened V by 0 bases and J by 2 bases, and 13 bases separated the two germline ends. The CDR3 loop spans 17 amino acids. CDR3 residues: CASSIEARGTNTGELFF. The DNA of the CDR3 is TGTGCCAGTAGTATAGAGGCCCGAGGGACCAACACCGGGGAGCTGTTTTTT.

This clonotype was detected a few times. This chain connects TRBV30 to TRBJ2-3; 7 bases are a match to TRBD1. Germline assignment: CDR1 GTSNPN and CDR2 SVGIG (reference sequence). The V segment lost 0 bases and the J segment 3 bases; nucleotides outside the gene matches: 9. The CDR3 consists of 16 residues. This chain's CDR3 is CAWSVPYRGWTDTQYF. The CDR3 nucleotides read TGTGCCTGGAGTGTGCCCTACAGGGGATGGACAGATACGCAGTATTTT.